A selection of T cell receptor beta chains follows, all from one sample in a study of T cells in Graves' hyperthyroidism and ophthalmopathy. TCRdb passed the multiplex PCR reads through MiXCR, listing each CDR3 protein once. The top ten hold 28% of the sample, which has a few hundred thousand distinct CDR3 sequences, about 15% seen once. Sequencing was done on a sample of blood. The receptors were gathered from a woman aged 18-29 years with Graves' hyperthyroidism that later progressed to Graves' ophthalmopathy. The CDR3 runs from the conserved cysteine through the conserved F or W. A D gene is named only where the DNA matches it firmly. Size values are once, few and many counts, or a class for expanded clones, and some rows have none.

clone_size | j_call | v_call | d_call | cdr3_aa | cdr3_nt
few | TRBJ2-5 | TRBV5-4 | - | CASSLGAEKTQYF | TGTGCCAGCAGCCTGGGGGCTGAGAAGACCCAGTACTTC
- | TRBJ2-1 | TRBV5-1 | - | CASSLNSAAEQFF | TGCGCCAGCAGCTTGAATAGCGCAGCTGAGCAGTTCTTC
few | TRBJ2-7 | TRBV7-9 | TRBD1 | CASTNEGQGLGGVGTKYF | TGTGCCAGCACCAACGAGGGACAGGGTTTAGGTGGGGTGGGTACGAAGTACTTC
few | TRBJ2-1 | TRBV4-1 | - | CASSYLLRGSYNEQFF | TGCGCCAGCAGCTACCTCCTAAGGGGCTCCTACAATGAGCAGTTCTTC
- | TRBJ2-1 | TRBV20-1 | TRBD2 | CSARDLGGSHNEQFF | TGCAGTGCTAGAGATCTTGGCGGGAGCCACAATGAGCAGTTCTTC
many | TRBJ2-7 | TRBV2 | - | CASSGLLDEQYF | TGTGCCAGCAGCGGACTACTCGACGAGCAGTACTTC
- | TRBJ2-2 | TRBV6-2/TRBV6-3 | - | CASSTWGPEANTGELFF | TGTGCCAGCAGTACCTGGGGGCCCGAAGCGAACACCGGGGAGCTGTTTTTT
few | TRBJ2-1 | TRBV15 | - | CATSSYLYNEQFF | TGTGCCACCAGCAGCTACTTGTACAATGAGCAGTTCTTC
many | TRBJ1-2 | TRBV28 | - | CASKGVNYGYTF | TGTGCCAGCAAAGGGGTAAACTATGGCTACACCTTC
many | TRBJ2-4 | TRBV28 | TRBD1 | CASSFVRTGRNIQYF | TGTGCCAGCAGTTTCGTGAGGACAGGGAGAAACATTCAGTACTTC
many | TRBJ1-4 | TRBV28 | - | CASSGRARLGKLFF | TGTGCCAGCAGCGGACGCGCAAGGTTAGGAAAACTGTTTTTT
few | TRBJ2-7 | TRBV4-1 | - | CASSQDWGRPNAYEQYF | TGCGCCAGCAGCCAAGATTGGGGCAGGCCTAACGCCTACGAGCAGTACTTC
few | TRBJ2-1 | TRBV5-1 | TRBD2 | CASSLFSTSETLSSYNEQFF | TGCGCCAGCAGCTTGTTCTCCACTAGCGAAACATTGAGCTCCTACAATGAGCAGTTCTTC
many | TRBJ2-1 | TRBV6-1 | TRBD2 | CASSVRLARNNEQFF | TGTGCCAGCAGTGTGAGACTAGCGAGAAACAATGAGCAGTTCTTC
many | TRBJ1-2 | TRBV28 | - | CASTRRGVGYGYTF | TGTGCCAGCACCCGGCGGGGGGTTGGTTATGGCTACACCTTC
- | TRBJ2-5 | TRBV5-8 | TRBD2 | CASSFPSSGQETQYF | TGTGCCAGCAGCTTCCCCTCTAGCGGCCAAGAGACCCAGTACTTC
many | TRBJ2-1 | TRBV11-3 | TRBD1 | CASSGRTGSSYNEQFF | TGTGCCAGCAGCGGCCGGACAGGGAGCTCCTACAATGAGCAGTTCTTC
- | TRBJ2-1 | TRBV5-4 | TRBD2 | CASSFRAGGPNEQFF | TGTGCCAGCAGCTTCCGGGCGGGAGGGCCCAATGAGCAGTTCTTC
many | TRBJ2-4 | TRBV11-2 | - | CASTDLGGQNIQYF | TGTGCCAGCACCGACCTCGGGGGGCAAAACATTCAGTACTTC
- | TRBJ2-7 | TRBV20-1 | - | CSARDRRRLETYEQYF | TGCAGTGCTAGAGATCGCAGGAGACTAGAGACCTACGAGCAGTACTTC
many | TRBJ2-7 | TRBV10-3 | TRBD1 | CAISRDRAYEQYF | TGTGCCATCAGCCGGGACAGGGCCTACGAGCAGTACTTC
many | TRBJ2-3 | TRBV28 | - | CASSLGEGGLSTDTQYF | TGTGCCAGCAGCCTGGGGGAGGGGGGTCTTTCCACAGATACGCAGTATTTT
many | TRBJ2-7 | TRBV24-1 | - | CATSDPGGRDPYEQYF | TGTGCCACCAGTGACCCCGGAGGGCGGGACCCATACGAGCAGTACTTC
few | TRBJ2-2 | TRBV24-1 | - | CATSDLTNTGELFF | TGTGCCACCAGTGATTTGACGAACACCGGGGAGCTGTTTTTT
many | TRBJ1-1 | TRBV20-1 | - | CSFGASFLMNTEAFF | TGCAGTTTTGGGGCCTCCTTTCTTATGAACACTGAAGCTTTCTTT
many | TRBJ2-3 | TRBV28 | - | CASSLGSPDTQYF | TGTGCCAGCAGTTTAGGGAGCCCAGATACGCAGTATTTT